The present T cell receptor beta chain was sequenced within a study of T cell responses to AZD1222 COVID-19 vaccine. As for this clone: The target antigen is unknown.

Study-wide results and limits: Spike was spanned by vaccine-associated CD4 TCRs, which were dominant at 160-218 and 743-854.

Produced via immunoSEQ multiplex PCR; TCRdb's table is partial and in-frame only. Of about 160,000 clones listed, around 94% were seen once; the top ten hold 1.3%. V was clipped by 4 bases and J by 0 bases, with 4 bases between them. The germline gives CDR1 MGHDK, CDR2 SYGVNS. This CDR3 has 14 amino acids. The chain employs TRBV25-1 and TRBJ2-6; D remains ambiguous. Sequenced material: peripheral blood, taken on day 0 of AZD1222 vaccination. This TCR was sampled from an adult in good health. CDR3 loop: CASSVGSGANVLTF. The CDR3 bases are TGTGCCAGCAGTGTCGGCTCTGGGGCCAACGTCCTGACTTTC. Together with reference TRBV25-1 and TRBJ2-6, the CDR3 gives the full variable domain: EADIYQTPRYLVIGTGKKITLECSQTMGHDKMYWYQQDPGMELHLIHYSYGVNSTEKGDLSSESTVSRIRTEHFPLTLESARPSHTSQYLCASSVGSGANVLTFGAGSRLTVL.